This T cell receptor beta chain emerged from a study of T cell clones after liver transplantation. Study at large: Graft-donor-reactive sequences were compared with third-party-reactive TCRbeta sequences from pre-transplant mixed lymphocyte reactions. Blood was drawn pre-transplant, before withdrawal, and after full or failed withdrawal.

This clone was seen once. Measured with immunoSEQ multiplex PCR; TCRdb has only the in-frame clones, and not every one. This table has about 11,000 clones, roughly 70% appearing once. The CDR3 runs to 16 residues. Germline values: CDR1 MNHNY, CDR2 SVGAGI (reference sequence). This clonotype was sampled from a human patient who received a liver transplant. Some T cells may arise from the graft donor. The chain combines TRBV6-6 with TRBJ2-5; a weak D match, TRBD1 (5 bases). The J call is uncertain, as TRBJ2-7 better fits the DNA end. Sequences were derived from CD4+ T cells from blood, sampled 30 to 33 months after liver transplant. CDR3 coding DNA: TGTGCCAGCAGTTACTCGGCAGGGCAAAGCTCCTACGAGCAGTACTTC. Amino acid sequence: CASSYSAGQSSYEQYF.